The rows below give T cell receptor beta chains drawn from one sample of a study of blood T cells in healthy people across ages. TCRdb reprocessed the 5' RACE reads with MiXCR, giving one entry per CDR3 protein. The table shows approximately 800,000 distinct CDR3 sequences, with roughly 60% occurring only once. Input material: blood. These receptors were collected from a man aged 25 to 40 in good health. Each CDR3 is given without its conserved first and last residue. The D gene is left open where the match is weak.

J	V	D	CDR3
TRBJ2-7	TRBV7-9	NA	ASSLGDRAFDEQY
TRBJ2-7	TRBV9	NA	ASSPGDGSYEQY
TRBJ2-7	TRBV6-1	TRBD1	ASKQGQYYEQY
TRBJ2-7	TRBV29-1	TRBD1	SARTGYVEQY
TRBJ2-3	TRBV20-1	TRBD2	SARVAGEHTQY
TRBJ2-7	TRBV20-1	NA	SAVPLRGFGQY
TRBJ2-5	TRBV6-5	TRBD2	AGQRGLLYQETQY
TRBJ2-3	TRBV9	TRBD2	ASSTRTSGSPDTQY
TRBJ1-6	TRBV7-9	TRBD1	ASSPDRGLNSPLH
TRBJ2-1	TRBV11-2	TRBD1	ASSSWGQGGNEQF
TRBJ1-1	TRBV15	NA	ATSSRRTGNTNTEAF
TRBJ1-4	TRBV2	NA	ASSVLGVEKLF
TRBJ1-6	TRBV29-1	TRBD1	SVKDDRANSPLH
TRBJ2-1	TRBV6-5	TRBD2	ASSPDRGENNEQF
TRBJ2-7	TRBV18	TRBD2	ASSERTSGTYEQY
TRBJ2-7	TRBV29-1	TRBD2	SVAQRELRYEQY
TRBJ1-2	TRBV6-5	NA	ASSYSSWDYGYT
TRBJ2-4	TRBV5-4	TRBD1	ASSFTGTAVRTALFGKNIQY
TRBJ1-3	TRBV29-1	NA	SVAPDLSGNTIY
TRBJ2-6	TRBV12-3/TRBV12-4	TRBD2	ASSNRLAGGSGANVLT
TRBJ2-6	TRBV4-1	NA	ASSREDGANVLT
TRBJ2-1	TRBV4-3	TRBD2	ASSQGAGLAGGYEQF
TRBJ2-7	TRBV2	TRBD2	ASKGLATYEQY
TRBJ2-6	TRBV11-1	NA	ASRPGWATANSGANVLT
TRBJ2-1	TRBV13	TRBD2	ASSLVASGGDNEQF
TRBJ1-2	TRBV12-3/TRBV12-4	NA	ASSRLTDYGYT
TRBJ2-7	TRBV20-1	NA	SAASLSGSNSGQY
TRBJ1-5	TRBV5-5	NA	ASSFDGGTGQPQH
TRBJ2-3	TRBV20-1	NA	SASPRLALADTQY
TRBJ1-2	TRBV2	NA	ASSVRTTSLYGYT
TRBJ2-1	TRBV6-2/TRBV6-3	TRBD1	ASRSRLTGTRDEQF
TRBJ2-5	TRBV10-3	NA	AISESNGKETQY
TRBJ2-7	TRBV13	NA	ASSLDYSGAEQY
NA	TRBV7-2	NA	ASSYSSGTLVGEQY
TRBJ2-7	TRBV4-1	TRBD1	ASSQEGTGPGYEQY
TRBJ2-7	TRBV6-5	TRBD1	ASSYAPGQREYEQY
TRBJ2-1	TRBV20-1	NA	SAWYQGYNEQF